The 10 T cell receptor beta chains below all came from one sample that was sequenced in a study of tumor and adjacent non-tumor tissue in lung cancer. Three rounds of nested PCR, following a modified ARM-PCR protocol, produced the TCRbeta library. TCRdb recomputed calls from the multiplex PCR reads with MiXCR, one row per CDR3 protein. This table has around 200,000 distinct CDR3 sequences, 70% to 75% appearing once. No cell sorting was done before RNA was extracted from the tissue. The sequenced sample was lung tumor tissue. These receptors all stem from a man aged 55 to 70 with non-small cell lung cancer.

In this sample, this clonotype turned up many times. The chain's CDR3 is CASSVAKGYNQPQHF. The CDR3 DNA follows: TGTGCCAGCAGTGTCGCCAAGGGTTACAATCAGCCCCAGCATTTT. V is TRBV12-3 or TRBV12-4 and J is TRBJ1-5, with no clear D. The V end was cut by 5 bases, the J end by 3 bases, with 14 bases between. CDR3 length: 15 residues.

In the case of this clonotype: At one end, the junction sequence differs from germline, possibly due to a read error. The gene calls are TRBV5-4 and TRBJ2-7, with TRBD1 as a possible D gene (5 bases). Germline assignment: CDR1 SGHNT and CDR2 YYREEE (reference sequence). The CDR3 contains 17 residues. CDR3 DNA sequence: TGTGTCAGCAGTCCCGACAGTTCTCCCTTGAGCTCCTACGAGCAGTACTTC. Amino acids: CVSSPDSSPLSSYEQYF.

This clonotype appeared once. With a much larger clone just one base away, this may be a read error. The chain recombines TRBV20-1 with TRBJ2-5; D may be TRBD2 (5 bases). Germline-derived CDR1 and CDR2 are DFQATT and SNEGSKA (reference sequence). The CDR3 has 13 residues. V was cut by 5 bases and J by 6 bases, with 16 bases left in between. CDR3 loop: CSALLESGKTQYF. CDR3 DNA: TGCAGTGCTCTCCTCGAGAGCGGAAAGACCCAGTACTTC.

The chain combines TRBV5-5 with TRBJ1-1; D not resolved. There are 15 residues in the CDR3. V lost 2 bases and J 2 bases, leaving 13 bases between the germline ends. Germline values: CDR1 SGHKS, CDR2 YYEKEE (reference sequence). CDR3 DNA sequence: TGTGCCAGCAGCTTCAACTTAGCCGTCAACACTGAAGCTTTCTTT. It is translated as CASSFNLAVNTEAFF.

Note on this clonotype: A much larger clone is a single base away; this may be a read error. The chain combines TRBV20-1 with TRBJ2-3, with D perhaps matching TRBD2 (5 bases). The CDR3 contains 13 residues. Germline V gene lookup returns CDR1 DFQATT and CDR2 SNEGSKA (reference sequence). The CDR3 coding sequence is TGCAGTACTAGATTGGGGTCTAGGGATACGCAGTATTTT. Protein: CSTRLGSRDTQYF.

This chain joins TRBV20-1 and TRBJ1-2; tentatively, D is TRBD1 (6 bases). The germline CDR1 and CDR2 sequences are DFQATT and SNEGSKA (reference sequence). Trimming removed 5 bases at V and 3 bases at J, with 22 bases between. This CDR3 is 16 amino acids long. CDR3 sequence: CSAHPFPGVGYYGYTF. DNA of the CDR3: TGCAGTGCTCACCCCTTCCCAGGGGTCGGTTACTATGGCTACACCTTC.

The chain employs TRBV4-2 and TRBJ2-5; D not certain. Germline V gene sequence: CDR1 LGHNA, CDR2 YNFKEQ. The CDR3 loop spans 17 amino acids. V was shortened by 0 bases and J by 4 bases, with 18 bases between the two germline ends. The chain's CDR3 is CASSQDFACSWRETQYF. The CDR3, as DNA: TGTGCCAGCAGCCAAGACTTCGCATGTTCATGGCGAGAGACCCAGTACTTC.

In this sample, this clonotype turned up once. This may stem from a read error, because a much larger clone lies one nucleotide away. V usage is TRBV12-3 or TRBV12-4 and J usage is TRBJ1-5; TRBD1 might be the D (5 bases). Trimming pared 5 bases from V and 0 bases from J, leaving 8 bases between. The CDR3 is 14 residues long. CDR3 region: CASSNRHSNQPQHF. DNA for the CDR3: TGTGCCAGCAGTAACAGGCATAGCAATCAGCCCCAGCATTTT.

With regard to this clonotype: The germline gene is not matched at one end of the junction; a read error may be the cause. CDR3 loop: CASSQSGRGNTGELFF. DNA for the CDR3: TGCGCCAGCAGTCAGTCTGGCAGGGGTAACACCGGGGAGCTGTTTTTT. The rearrangement joins TRBV10-1 to TRBJ2-2, with D possibly being TRBD1 (6 bases). The CDR3 extends over 16 amino acids. Per germline, CDR1 WNHNN and CDR2 SYGVQD (reference sequence).

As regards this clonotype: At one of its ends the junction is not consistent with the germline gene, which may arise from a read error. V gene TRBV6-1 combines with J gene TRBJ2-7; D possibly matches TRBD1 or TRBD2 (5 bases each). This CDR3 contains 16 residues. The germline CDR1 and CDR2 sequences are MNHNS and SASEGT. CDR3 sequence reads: CASSERAAGSSYDQNF. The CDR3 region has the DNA TGTGCCAGCAGTGAAAGGGCGGCAGGGAGCTCCTACGACCAGAACTTC.